This T cell receptor (beta chain) originates from a study of spatial heterogeneity in lung cancer. Study overall: Among detected sequences, beta-chain ones consistently exceeded alpha-chain ones in number. A unique TCR and UMI combination showed up more than ten times in raw reads, on average.

TCRdb independently ran MiXCR on the 5' RACE reads; one entry per CDR3 protein. The sample lists about 7,900 distinct CDR3 sequences, 4% to 5.5% seen once, with approximately 31% in the top ten. This clonotype was detected only a few times. Time point noted: sample taken at primary tumor resection. Donation came from around 72 patients with untreated early-stage non-small cell lung cancer. Material for sequencing was whole RNA from tumor, nontumor lung or frozen PBMC, left unsorted. Trimming took 0 bases from V and 5 from J, leaving 5 bases between them. From germline, CDR1 is SGHRS and CDR2 YFSETQ. The CDR3 loop spans 13 amino acids.

The receptor comes from a male donor with early-stage non-small cell lung cancer. The sample was PBMCs, taken at surgery. The chain carries TRBV5-1 and TRBJ2-2; D remains unclear. The CDR3 region is CASSLGKTGELFF. In DNA form, the CDR3 reads TGCGCCAGCAGCTTGGGGAAAACCGGGGAGCTGTTTTTT.